The TCR beta chain under discussion was sequenced for a study of Graves' ophthalmopathy and Graves' hyperthyroidism. The length of the CDR3 is 13 residues. CDR1 and CDR2 (germline): MDHEN, SYDVKM. Losses at the gene ends were 8 bases for V and 4 bases for J; bases not matched to a gene: 8. The sequenced template was RNA, covering the TCR beta CDR3 region. An initial RT-PCR round employing HTBI primers preceded a second-round multiplex PCR. In TCRdb, the multiplex PCR reads were re-called with MiXCR into one record per CDR3 protein. The sample yields just over 600,000 distinct CDR3 sequences, roughly 20% seen once. Study results and limitations: Most expanded clonotypes from thyroid (those above 0.001 frequency) were also found in blood.

This clonotype came up many times. Its target is not known. The term stable hyperthyroidism indicated an absence of ophthalmopathy within 18 months of follow-up. Clinicians made diagnoses from clinical symptoms, serum thyroxine, TRAb, thyroid ultrasound and orbital computed tomography. The PBMC fraction was derived from around 9.4 ml of fresh peripheral blood. The sequence came from a woman aged 18-29 years with stable Graves' hyperthyroidism. Some clones in this sample may be carry-over from other donors' samples. This chain joins TRBV28 and TRBJ2-7; TRBD1 agrees at 7 bases. The material sequenced was peripheral blood. CDR3 nucleotides: TGTGCCAGCCTCGGGACAGAAGCTTACGAGCAGTACTTC. It encodes CASLGTEAYEQYF.